This T cell receptor (beta chain) was identified in a study of cytomegalovirus exposure and HLA in healthy donors. Overall study results and limits: Most likely, a cluster of highly shared sequence variants arose as a sequencing artifact. In a later analysis, specific HLA alleles were associated with about 18,000 TCR beta sequences at a 0.05 false discovery rate.

Germline V gene sequence: CDR1 SGDLS, CDR2 YYNGEE. The length of the CDR3 is 19 residues. Trimming at V came to 3 bases and at J to 8 bases, leaving 18 bases not matched to a gene. Points on this clone: As yet, its antigen is unknown.

60 Vbeta and 13 Jbeta primers were used in PCR. Profiled with immunoSEQ multiplex PCR; TCRdb holds only in-frame clones, not every one. The sample lists roughly 130,000 clones, 80% occurring once. The chain carries TRBV9 and TRBJ1-3, with TRBD1 matching over 12 bases. The origin of this receptor is a man aged 25 to 40 in good health and CMV-seronegative. The sequencing input was PBMCs. CDR3 sequence (DNA): TGTGCCAGCAGCGCGCCATTACACCGGGACAGGGGGCGGGCGGACACCATATATTTT. Protein: CASSAPLHRDRGRADTIYF.